What follows describes a single TCR beta chain. Per the study methods: Quantification of nucleated cells was approximated via reference gene primer amplification. The data were produced by immunoSEQ multiplex PCR, yet TCRdb's version contains in-frame clones alone and is incomplete. That table is the source of V, J and clone size, and D and trimming were worked out from the DNA. Of some 150,000 clones in the sample, 85% were seen once. This record belongs to a study of blood T cell repertoires in COVID-19. About the study: PBMCs, B-cell-depleted T cells, or T cells were the source of the cDNA or gDNA that made up the material.

This CDR3 is built from 17 residues. Per germline, CDR1 LNHNV and CDR2 YYDKDF (reference sequence). V was pared by 4 bases and J by 0 bases, with 8 bases of the junction left unmatched. The J gene is TRBJ2-2, the V gene TRBV15; 7 nucleotides match TRBD1. What was sequenced was peripheral blood. The origin of this receptor is a middle-aged man with acute or convalescent COVID-19. Written as DNA, the CDR3 is TGTGCCACCAGCAAGGGGACAGCAACTACGAACACCGGGGAGCTGTTTTTT. Translated: CATSKGTATTNTGELFF.